This T cell receptor (beta chain) came from a study of shared clonotypes between healthy human individuals. V lost 5 bases and J lost 0; bases outside the gene matches: 1. The CDR3 totals 13 residues. Germline V gene data show CDR1 as GTSNPN and CDR2 as SVGIG (reference sequence). This clone was recorded a few times. Measured with immunoSEQ multiplex PCR; TCRdb has only the in-frame clones, and not every one. The sample lists approximately 720,000 clones; more than 70% were seen once. This TCR came from a woman in her 30s in good health. The sequencing input was memory CD4+ T cells sorted from blood. Subset specified: CD45RA-negative fraction. This sequence joins TRBV30 and TRBJ1-1; 9 bases line up with TRBD1. The CDR3 DNA reads as TGTGCCTGGGGGACAGGGATGAACACTGAAGCTTTCTTT. It codes for CAWGTGMNTEAFF.